These T cell receptor beta chains were read from a single sample in a study of Graves' ophthalmopathy and Graves' hyperthyroidism. TCRdb re-analysed the multiplex PCR reads in MiXCR, keeping a single row per CDR3 protein. The repertoire has around 660,000 distinct CDR3 sequences, roughly 41% of them found once; the top ten carry 3% to 4%. Sequenced: peripheral blood. The receptor source for this set is an adult man with Graves' ophthalmopathy. Both conserved end residues are part of each CDR3. Each record gives: J gene, clone size, D gene, V gene, CDR3 DNA, CDR3 protein. The D gene is left open where the match is weak. Clone size is given for some rows only: seen once, a few or many times, or a class if the clone is expanded.

TRBJ2-5,many,TRBD2,TRBV29-1,TGCAGCGGTGAGGGACTAGCGGGTAGACCTTTAGAGACCCAGTACTTC,CSGEGLAGRPLETQYF
TRBJ2-7,few,.,TRBV12-3/TRBV12-4,TGTGCCAGCAGACTCGAGTTCTCCTACGAGCAGTACTTC,CASRLEFSYEQYF
TRBJ1-1,many,TRBD1,TRBV11-2,TGTGCCAGCAGATCAACAGGGGGCACTGAAGCTTTCTTT,CASRSTGGTEAFF
TRBJ1-5,many,.,TRBV12-3/TRBV12-4,TGTGCCAGCAGTTTCAGTGGGGGGCTTAGCAATCAGCCCCAGCATTTT,CASSFSGGLSNQPQHF
TRBJ1-2,many,TRBD1,TRBV5-6,TGTGCCAGCAGCTTGAACCGGGACAGGGGTTATGGCTACACCTTC,CASSLNRDRGYGYTF
TRBJ2-2,.,.,TRBV15,TGTGCCACCAGCACTTTTGGGGGCAGACTATTCGCGAACACCGGGGAGCTGTTTTTT,CATSTFGGRLFANTGELFF
TRBJ1-5,many,.,TRBV19,TGTGCCAGTAGTATGTTCGGACACAATCAGCCCCAGCATTTT,CASSMFGHNQPQHF
TRBJ2-7,many,.,TRBV29-1,TGCAGCGTTGATAAGGGCTACGAGCAGTACTTC,CSVDKGYEQYF
TRBJ1-2,.,TRBD1,TRBV7-2,TGTGCCAGCAGCTCATGGACAGGGGGAAGGAGTTATGGCTACACCTTC,CASSSWTGGRSYGYTF
TRBJ2-5,.,.,TRBV6-2/TRBV6-3,TGTGCCTGGACTCCCGAGGGGCTAGCGATATTAGAGACCCAGTACTTC,CAWTPEGLAILETQYF
TRBJ1-1,many,.,TRBV7-3,TGTGCCAGCAGCTTTGGGGACGGGACTGAAGCTTTCTTT,CASSFGDGTEAFF
TRBJ2-7,once,.,TRBV11-3,TGTGCCAGCAGCTCCCCCGAGGATGGGCTCTACGAGCAGGACTTC,CASSSPEDGLYEQDF
TRBJ2-3,few,TRBD2,TRBV7-9,TGTGCCAGCAGCTTCGCGGGAGGTGGCACAGATACGCAGTATTTT,CASSFAGGGTDTQYF